The 22 T cell receptor beta chains below come from one sample, sequenced in a study of T-cell memory formation after mild COVID-19. TCRdb used MiXCR to reprocess the 5' RACE reads, holding one entry per CDR3 protein. The sample holds about 340,000 distinct CDR3 sequences; approximately 12% are singletons and the top ten take about 22%. Source material: PBMCs or a T cell subset sorted from them (not recorded which). Receptor source: a man younger than 30 who had mild COVID-19 (a few samples of this study predate the infection). Cell type and time point are not known.

CDR3 sequence: CAWSGTGRFYEQYF. The CDR3, as DNA: TGTGCCTGGAGTGGGACAGGGAGGTTCTACGAGCAGTACTTC. The chain combines TRBV30 with TRBJ2-7, with 8 bases lining up with TRBD1. The CDR3 totals 14 residues. Germline V CDR1 and CDR2: GTSNPN, SVGIG (reference sequence). V trimming: 1 base; J trimming: 3 bases; junction bases outside the gene matches: 5.

This clonotype was found a few times. The rearrangement uses TRBV4-3 and TRBJ2-5, with a possible D match to TRBD1 (7 bases). CDR1 and CDR2 from the germline V gene are LGHNA and YSLEER. This CDR3 has 14 residues. Trimming took 3 bases from V and 7 from J, leaving 15 bases between them. CDR3 protein: CASSQSRGVGTQYF. The CDR3 region has the DNA TGCGCCAGCAGCCAGTCCAGGGGGGTCGGGACCCAGTACTTC.

The rearrangement links TRBV6-2 or TRBV6-3 to TRBJ1-5; maybe TRBD1 (5 bases). The germline V gene encodes CDR1 MNHEY and CDR2 SVGEGT. V was pared by 10 bases and J by 3 bases, with 16 bases between. The CDR3 covers 14 residues. CDR3 residues: CATRARDDNQPQHF. For the CDR3, the DNA is TGTGCCACTAGGGCGCGGGACGACAATCAGCCCCAGCATTTT.

This clonotype was counted at least ten times. The J gene is TRBJ2-7, the V gene TRBV20-1; D gene uncertain. Germline values: CDR1 DFQATT, CDR2 SNEGSKA (reference sequence). The V end lost 3 bases, the J end lost 3 bases, and 15 bases lay between the germline ends. CDR3 size: 14 residues. CDR3 in amino acids: CSARLSVTRYEQYF. As DNA, the CDR3 is TGCAGTGCTAGGTTGAGCGTCACCCGCTACGAGCAGTACTTC.

This clonotype was detected only a few times. V gene TRBV28 combines with J gene TRBJ2-3; 9 positions agree with TRBD2. Germline CDR1 is MDHEN and CDR2 is SYDVKM. This CDR3 is 16 amino acids long. Trimming cost V 4 bases and J 0 bases; bases outside gene matches: 5. For the CDR3, the DNA is TGTGCCAGCAGTTCCGCGGGGGGGGCTAGCACAGATACGCAGTATTTT. Its translation: CASSSAGGASTDTQYF.

This clonotype came up many times. This rearrangement joins TRBV5-1 to TRBJ1-1; perhaps TRBD1 as D (5 bases). The CDR3 runs to 16 residues. V was trimmed by 4 bases and J by 3 bases, leaving 19 bases between them. The V gene's germline CDR1 is SGHRS and CDR2 YFSETQ. CDR3 loop: CASSLWTGTPDTEAFF. CDR3 bases: TGCGCCAGCAGCCTATGGACGGGGACTCCGGACACTGAAGCTTTCTTT. Full variable domain (outside the CDR3, taken from reference TRBV5-1 and TRBJ1-1): KAGVTQTPRYLIKTRGQQVTLSCSPISGHRSVSWYQQTPGQGLQFLFEYFSETQRNKGNFPGRFSGRQFSNSRSEMNVSTLELGDSALYLCASSLWTGTPDTEAFFGQGTRLTVV.

The genes are TRBV27 and TRBJ1-3, with D unresolved. Trimming removed 2 bases from V and 5 bases from J, with 7 bases in between. The CDR3 loop spans 13 amino acids. The V gene's germline CDR1 is MNHEY and CDR2 SMNVEV (reference sequence). The CDR3: CASSLRSRNTIYF. The CDR3 DNA is TGTGCCAGCAGTTTACGTAGCCGAAACACCATATATTTT.

This clonotype was observed a single time. The chain employs TRBV7-2 and TRBJ2-3; D might be TRBD2 (6 bases). Germline loops: CDR1 SGHTA, CDR2 FQGNSA. Trimming removed 5 bases from V and 0 bases from J, with 15 bases in between. The length of the CDR3 is 16 residues. The CDR3 sequence is CASSHIGGYSTDTQYF. The CDR3 nucleotides are TGTGCCAGCAGCCACATCGGGGGATACAGCACAGATACGCAGTATTTT. Using reference TRBV7-2 and TRBJ2-3 for the parts outside the CDR3, the full variable domain is GAGVSQSPSNKVTEKGKDVELRCDPISGHTALYWYRQSLGQGLEFLIYFQGNSAPDKSGLPSDRFSAERTGGSVSTLTIQRTQQEDSAVYLCASSHIGGYSTDTQYFGPGTRLTVL.

This clonotype showed up many times. This chain connects TRBV7-2 to TRBJ2-3; D perhaps matches TRBD2 (5 bases). The ends were cut back, 2 bases at V and 4 bases at J, with 10 bases in the middle. The CDR3 loop spans 14 amino acids. The germline V gene has CDR1 SGHTA and CDR2 FQGNSA. The CDR3 loop is CASSLRRSPDTQYF. As DNA, the CDR3 is TGTGCCAGCAGCTTAAGGAGGTCGCCAGATACGCAGTATTTT.

The chain carries TRBV2 and TRBJ1-5; D is unresolved. This CDR3 region has 13 residues. The germline CDR1 and CDR2 sequences are SNHLY and FYNNEI. V was pared by 7 bases and J by 3 bases, with 10 bases between. This CDR3 is CASKKEINQPQHF. The CDR3, as DNA: TGTGCCAGCAAGAAGGAAATCAATCAGCCCCAGCATTTT.

This chain joins TRBV7-2 and TRBJ2-7; 7 positions agree with TRBD1. Germline V gene sequence: CDR1 SGHTA, CDR2 FQGNSA. V lost 4 bases and J lost 0; bases outside the gene matches: 9. This CDR3 contains 16 residues. The CDR3, as DNA: TGTGCCAGCAGCTCCAAGAAGGGGGCCCCCTCCTACGAGCAGTACTTC. This encodes CASSSKKGAPSYEQYF.

The V call is TRBV4-3, the J call TRBJ2-2, with a possible D match to TRBD2 (5 bases). The germline CDR1 and CDR2 sequences are LGHNA and YSLEER. Trimming took off 0 bases at V and 4 bases at J, with 6 bases between the two ends. This CDR3 is 14 amino acids long. The CDR3 here is CASSQEAATGELFF. The CDR3 DNA reads as TGCGCCAGCAGCCAAGAAGCGGCCACCGGGGAGCTGTTTTTT.

Here the CDR3 reads CASSVGGGSTQYF. DNA of the CDR3: TGTGCCAGCAGCGTAGGAGGGGGGAGTACGCAGTATTTT. J is TRBJ2-3 and V is TRBV9, with D perhaps being TRBD1 or TRBD2 (6 bases each). Germline loops: CDR1 SGDLS, CDR2 YYNGEE. V was pared by 0 bases and J by 8 bases, with 10 bases between. This CDR3 is built from 13 residues.

The table lists this clonotype with many counts. The V call is TRBV5-1, the J call TRBJ2-5, with a possible D match to TRBD1 (6 bases). Trimming took off 0 bases at V and 4 bases at J, with 16 bases between the two ends. Germline loops: CDR1 SGHRS, CDR2 YFSETQ. CDR3 length: 16 residues. DNA of the CDR3: TGCGCCAGCAGCTTGGCCCTCAGGGGCAGGGGAGAGACCCAGTACTTC. It yields the protein CASSLALRGRGETQYF.

This clonotype was counted only a few times. J is TRBJ2-7 and V is TRBV14; no definite D call. V dropped 5 bases and J dropped 4 bases, with 9 bases sitting between them. The CDR3 covers 12 residues. CDR1 is SGHDN and CDR2 is FVKESK in the germline V gene. The CDR3, as DNA: TGTGCCAGCAGCGGGTATCAATACGAGCAGTACTTC. This encodes CASSGYQYEQYF.

The chain combines TRBV7-2 with TRBJ2-7, with D maybe TRBD2 (6 bases). The V end lost 4 bases, the J end lost 3 bases, and 10 bases lay between the germline ends. The CDR3 covers 13 residues. Germline lookup yields CDR1 SGHTA and CDR2 FQGNSA. The CDR3 nucleotides are TGTGCCAGCAGCTCGGGACTCCACTACGAGCAGTACTTC. This encodes CASSSGLHYEQYF.

This clonotype was detected only a few times. The V gene is TRBV6-4, the J gene TRBJ1-1, with 10 bases aligning to TRBD1. From germline, CDR1 is MRHNA and CDR2 SNTAGT. CDR3 size: 13 residues. Losses at the gene ends were 9 bases for V and 3 bases for J; bases not matched to a gene: 4. The CDR3, as DNA: TGTGCCAGTAAGGACAGGGGGGACACTGAAGCTTTCTTT. This gives the protein CASKDRGDTEAFF.

This clonotype was counted a few times. This sequence joins TRBV9 and TRBJ2-3; 8 nucleotides line up with TRBD1. After removal of 3 bases from V and 3 bases from J, the junction contained 3 bases not matched to a gene. Per germline, CDR1 SGDLS and CDR2 YYNGEE. CDR3 length: 14 residues. The CDR3 bases are TGTGCCAGCAGCGCAAGGACAGGGACAGATACGCAGTATTTT. Amino acid sequence: CASSARTGTDTQYF.

The CDR3 loop is CSVERGLAGDYNEQFF. The DNA for the CDR3 is TGCAGCGTTGAGAGGGGGCTAGCGGGGGACTACAATGAGCAGTTCTTC. This chain links TRBV29-1 with TRBJ2-1, with 10 positions matching TRBD2. In germline, CDR1 is SQVTM, CDR2 ANQGSEA. CDR3 length: 16 amino acids. The V segment lost 3 bases and the J segment 3 bases; nucleotides outside the gene matches: 8.

The chain joins TRBV9 to TRBJ2-7; D remains ambiguous. Trimming removed 4 bases from V and 5 bases from J, with 16 bases in between. The V gene's germline CDR1 is SGDLS and CDR2 YYNGEE. The CDR3 covers 14 residues. CDR3 sequence: CASSSSRVDDEQYF. The CDR3 DNA is TGTGCCAGCAGCTCCTCCCGGGTCGACGACGAGCAGTACTTC.

The chain couples TRBV7-2 to TRBJ1-2; perhaps TRBD1 as D (6 bases). CDR1 and CDR2 from the germline V gene are SGHTA and FQGNSA. The CDR3 totals 12 residues. V lost 3 bases, J lost 8 bases, and 10 bases lay in between. The CDR3 here is CASSFHREGYTF. Written as DNA, the CDR3 is TGTGCCAGCAGCTTCCACAGGGAGGGCTACACCTTC.

This clonotype has only a few counts. The chain joins TRBV4-1 to TRBJ2-3; 10 bases align to TRBD2. The CDR3 loop spans 22 amino acids. CDR1 is MGHRA, CDR2 YSYEKL, per germline. With 0 bases clipped from V and 4 bases from J, the junction kept 22 bases outside the gene matches. This CDR3 is CASSQDIPGLAGAPREADTQYF. CDR3 DNA: TGCGCCAGCAGCCAAGATATCCCCGGGCTAGCGGGGGCCCCTAGAGAGGCAGATACGCAGTATTTT.